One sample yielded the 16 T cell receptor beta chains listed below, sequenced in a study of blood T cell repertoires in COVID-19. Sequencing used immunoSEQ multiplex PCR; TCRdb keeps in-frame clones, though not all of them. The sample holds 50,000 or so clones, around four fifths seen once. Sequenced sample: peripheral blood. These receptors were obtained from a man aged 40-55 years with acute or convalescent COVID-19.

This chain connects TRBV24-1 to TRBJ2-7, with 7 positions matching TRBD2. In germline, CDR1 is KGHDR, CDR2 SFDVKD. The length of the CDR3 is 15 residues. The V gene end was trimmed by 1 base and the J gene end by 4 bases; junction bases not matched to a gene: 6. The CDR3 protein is CATSDFKDGRYEQYF. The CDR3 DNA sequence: TGTGCCACCAGTGATTTTAAAGACGGGAGGTACGAGCAGTACTTC.

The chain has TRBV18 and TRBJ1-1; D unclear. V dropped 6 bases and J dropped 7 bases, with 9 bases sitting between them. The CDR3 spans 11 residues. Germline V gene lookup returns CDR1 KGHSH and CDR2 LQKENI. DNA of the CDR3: TGTGCCAGCTCCATTGGAGTTGAAGCTTTCTTT. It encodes CASSIGVEAFF.

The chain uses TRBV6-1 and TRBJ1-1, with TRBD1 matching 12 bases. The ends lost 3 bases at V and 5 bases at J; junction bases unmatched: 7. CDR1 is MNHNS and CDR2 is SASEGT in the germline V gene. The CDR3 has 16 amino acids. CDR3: CASSEGQGAVGTEAFF. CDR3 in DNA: TGTGCCAGCAGTGAGGGACAGGGGGCGGTGGGGACTGAAGCTTTCTTT.

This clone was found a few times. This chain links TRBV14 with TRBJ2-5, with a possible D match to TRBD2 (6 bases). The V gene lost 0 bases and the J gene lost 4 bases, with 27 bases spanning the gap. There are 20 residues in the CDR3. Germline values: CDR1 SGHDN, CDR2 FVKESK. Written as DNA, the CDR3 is TGTGCCAGCAGCCAAGATTCGGTAGGAGGGGCGCGGTGGTCAGGAGAGACCCAGTACTTC. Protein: CASSQDSVGGARWSGETQYF.

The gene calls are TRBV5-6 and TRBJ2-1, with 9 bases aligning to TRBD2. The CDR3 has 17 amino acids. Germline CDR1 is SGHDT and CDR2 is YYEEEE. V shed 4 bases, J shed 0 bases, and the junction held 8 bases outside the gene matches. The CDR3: CASSRLSGGLSYNEQFF. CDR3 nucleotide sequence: TGTGCCAGCAGCAGGCTTAGCGGGGGCCTCTCCTACAATGAGCAGTTCTTC. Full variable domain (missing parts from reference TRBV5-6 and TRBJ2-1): DAGVTQSPTHLIKTRGQQVTLRCSPKSGHDTVSWYQQALGQGPQFIFQYYEEEERQRGNFPDRFSGHQFPNYSSELNVNALLLGDSALYLCASSRLSGGLSYNEQFFGPGTRLTVL.

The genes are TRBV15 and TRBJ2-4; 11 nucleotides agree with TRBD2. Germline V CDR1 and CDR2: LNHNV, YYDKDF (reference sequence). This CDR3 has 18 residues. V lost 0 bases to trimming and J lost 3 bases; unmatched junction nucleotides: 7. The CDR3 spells CATSRDLGSGGDKNIQYF. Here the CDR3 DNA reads TGTGCCACCAGCAGAGATTTAGGTAGCGGGGGGGACAAAAACATTCAGTACTTC.

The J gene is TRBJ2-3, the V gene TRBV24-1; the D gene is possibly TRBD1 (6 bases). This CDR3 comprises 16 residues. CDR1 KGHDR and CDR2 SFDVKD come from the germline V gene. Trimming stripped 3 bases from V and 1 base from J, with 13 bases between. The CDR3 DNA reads TGTGCCACCAGTGATGCTGGCAGGGGCGGCACAGATACGCAGTATTTT. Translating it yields CATSDAGRGGTDTQYF.

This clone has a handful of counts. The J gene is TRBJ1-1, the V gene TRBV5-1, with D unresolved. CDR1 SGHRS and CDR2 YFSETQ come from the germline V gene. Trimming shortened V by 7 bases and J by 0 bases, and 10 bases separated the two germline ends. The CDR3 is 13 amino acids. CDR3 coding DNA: TGCGCCAGCGCCGATACTTTGAACACTGAAGCTTTCTTT. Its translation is CASADTLNTEAFF.

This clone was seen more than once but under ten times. CDR3 DNA: TGCGCCAGCAGTGAGTCGCGGCGGGGTCGCACAGATACGCAGTATTTT. Protein sequence: CASSESRRGRTDTQYF. The chain carries TRBV10-1 and TRBJ2-3; TRBD2 is a possible D gene (6 bases). The V end lost 0 bases, the J end lost 1 base, and 11 bases lay between the germline ends. The CDR3 runs 16 residues. Germline V gene lookup returns CDR1 WNHNN and CDR2 SYGVQD (reference sequence).

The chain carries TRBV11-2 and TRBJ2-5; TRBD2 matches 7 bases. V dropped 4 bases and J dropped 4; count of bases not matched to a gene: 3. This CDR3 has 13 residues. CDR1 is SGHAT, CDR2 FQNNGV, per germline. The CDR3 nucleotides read TGTGCCAGCAGCTCGGGACTAAGAGAGACCCAGTACTTC. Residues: CASSSGLRETQYF.

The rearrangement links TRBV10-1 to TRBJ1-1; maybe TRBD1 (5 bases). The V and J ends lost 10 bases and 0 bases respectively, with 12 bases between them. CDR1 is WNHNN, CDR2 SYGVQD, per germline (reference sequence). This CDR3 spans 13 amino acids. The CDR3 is CATRQSLNTEAFF. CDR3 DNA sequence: TGCGCCACCCGACAGAGCCTGAACACTGAAGCTTTCTTT.

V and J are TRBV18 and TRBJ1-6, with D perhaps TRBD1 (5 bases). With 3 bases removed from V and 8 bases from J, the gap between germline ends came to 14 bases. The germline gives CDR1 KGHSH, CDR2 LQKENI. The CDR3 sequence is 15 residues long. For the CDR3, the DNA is TGTGCCAGCTCACCTTTAGGGCAGGGTGATTCACCCCTCCACTTT. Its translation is CASSPLGQGDSPLHF.

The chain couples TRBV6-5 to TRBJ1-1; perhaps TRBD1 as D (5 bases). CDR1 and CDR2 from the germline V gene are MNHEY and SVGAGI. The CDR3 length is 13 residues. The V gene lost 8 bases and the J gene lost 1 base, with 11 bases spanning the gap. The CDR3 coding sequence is TGTGCCAGCTACCTAACAGGGAACACTGAAGCTTTCTTT. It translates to CASYLTGNTEAFF.

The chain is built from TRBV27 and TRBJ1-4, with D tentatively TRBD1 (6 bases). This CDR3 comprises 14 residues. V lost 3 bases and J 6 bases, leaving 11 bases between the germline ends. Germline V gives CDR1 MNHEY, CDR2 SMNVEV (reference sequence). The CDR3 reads CASSLRGPDEKLFF. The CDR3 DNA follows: TGTGCCAGCAGTTTGCGGGGGCCTGATGAAAAACTGTTTTTT.

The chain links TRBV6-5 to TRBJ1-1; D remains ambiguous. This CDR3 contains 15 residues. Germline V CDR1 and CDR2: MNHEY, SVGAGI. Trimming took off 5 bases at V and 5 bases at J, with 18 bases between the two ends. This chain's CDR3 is CASSPEWSPRTEAFF. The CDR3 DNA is TGTGCCAGCAGTCCCGAATGGTCCCCCCGGACTGAAGCTTTCTTT.

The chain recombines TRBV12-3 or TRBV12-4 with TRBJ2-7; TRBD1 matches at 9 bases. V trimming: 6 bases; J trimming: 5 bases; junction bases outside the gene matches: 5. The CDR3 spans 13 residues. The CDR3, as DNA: TGTGCCAGCAGGGGACAGGGATCCCACGAGCAGTACTTC. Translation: CASRGQGSHEQYF.